The following is a TCR beta chain sequence with its context. Its target is unknown. This record belongs to a study of T cell responses to AZD1222 COVID-19 vaccine. Findings of the study overall: The repertoires were collected only after the peak T cell response. Baseline seropositivity characterized only a handful of AZD1222 recipients. Unmutated variant regions are reportedly targeted by nearly half of spike-specific TCRs. Donors skewed white British and female; clonal diversity was possibly underestimated.

Some clones are missing from TCRdb's copy, which holds only in-frame ones; the method was immunoSEQ multiplex PCR. The table records 180,000 or so clones, more than 70% of them present only once. The CDR3 length is 15 residues. Germline V gene lookup returns CDR1 MNHEY and CDR2 SMNVEV (reference sequence). With 3 bases clipped from V and 8 bases from J, the junction kept 7 bases outside the gene matches. Source: peripheral blood, taken 28 days after the second AZD1222 dose. The V gene is TRBV27, the J gene TRBJ2-1, with TRBD2 matching over 10 bases. This receptor was taken from an adult who received the AZD1222 COVID-19 vaccine. The CDR3 sequence is CASSFIAGGRDEQFF. The CDR3 region has the DNA TGTGCCAGCAGTTTTATAGCGGGAGGTAGGGATGAGCAGTTCTTC.